This T cell receptor (beta chain) was identified during a study of persistence of HIV-infected CD4 T cells (dated by TCRdb to between 2020 and 2021). About the full investigation: The median time the participants had spent on suppressive ART was around eight years. Peripheral blood samples of up to roughly 200 mL were taken at multiple time points, with the exception of a couple of participants who underwent leukapheresis at a single time point. CMV- and HIV-1 Gag-responding CD4+ T cells were isolated from ART-treated individuals so that antigen-driven clonal expansion of HIV-1-infected cells could be examined. Cross-participant TCR cluster analysis included about eight participants for CMV and 6 or 7 participants for Gag. The clonality of all cells in each sorted population was assessed by TCRbeta sequencing, whereas the clonality of infected cells was assessed by proviral sequencing. Anti-CD3/anti-CD28 stimulation activated a higher proportion of cells, with a lower memory fraction, than antigen stimulation.

The immunoSEQ hsTCRB assay version 4 in survey mode was used to sequence TCRbeta repertoires from genomic DNA. For TCRbeta sequencing, genomic DNA was diluted to 10 ng/uL, and up to about 1 ug was used per sample. The authors processed their data as follows. ImmunoSeq Analyzer 3.0 was used for analysis of TCRbeta data, and diversity was computed on productive nucleotide rearrangements. The improved Chao index was used to estimate lower-bound TCR diversity, and the Gini coefficient was used to estimate clonality using the Immunarch R package. When different nucleotide rearrangements encoded the same CDR3beta amino acid sequence, each rearrangement was treated as a distinct clonotype. TCRbeta sequences significantly enriched in antigen-responding cells relative to anti-CD3/anti-CD28-activated cells were identified by differential abundance analysis. Using predicted peptide-MHC specificity as the basis, GLIPH2 grouped TCRs into clusters, both for each participant individually and for the merged data sets that combined participants. In its TCRdb copy, this immuneACCESS table keeps in-frame sequences only and misses some clones. Where compared with another copy, unresolved V genes explain less than half of these, and the others have no known cause. That table is the source of V, J and clone size, and D and trimming were worked out from the DNA. The sample includes around 35,000 clones, with approximately 86% observed a single time. 1.3% of the sample rests with the top ten.

The sample's treatment or condition, from its label and the paper: suppressive antiretroviral therapy. As a nonspecific positive control representing the CD4+ T cell repertoire, cells were stimulated with anti-CD3/anti-CD28 magnetic beads. Responding CD4+ T cells were sorted on the basis of upregulation of both CD40 ligand and CD69. Participants were HIV-1-infected adults who started suppressive ART during chronic infection. For at least 4 years, the participants' plasma HIV-1 RNA had been undetectable, below 50 copies/mL. To be included, a participant needed positive CMV serology and a CD4+ T cell count above 400 cells/uL. Before stimulation, PBMCs were isolated using density centrifugation and depleted of CD8+ T cells. CD8-depleted PBMCs were stimulated for roughly 20 hours with anti-CD28/CD49d costimulation, CD40-blocking antibody and enfuvirtide to prevent new infections. Cell sorting was performed on a Beckman Coulter MoFlo Legacy or XDP sorter, and dead cells were excluded with propidium iodide. The QIAamp DNA Mini Kit was used for genomic DNA extraction from samples above one million cells, and the Quick-DNA Microprep Kit was used otherwise.

Broader findings and caveats from the paper: Because the TCR analyses were done in bulk, restricting them to just the rare CMV-responding cells that actually carried HIV-1 proviruses was not possible. Only a small number of individuals took part in the study, and the range of antigens tested was limited. Within the same sorted populations, how oligoclonal the TCRs were correlated with how oligoclonal the proviruses were. Antigen-responding cells were enriched for degenerate expanded CDR3beta sequences, which suggests convergent selection of CD4+ responses to CMV and Gag. Significantly lower TCRbeta richness was observed in CMV- and Gag-responding cells than in anti-CD3/anti-CD28-responding cells, and higher oligoclonality was observed in CMV-responding cells than in CD3/CD28-stimulated and Gag-responding cells.

As concerns this clone: Its antigen is currently not known. Per-base qualities were not stored, and no clone one base away is much larger.

The sequencing used CD4+ T cells sorted from PBMCs after approximately 20-hour stimulation, collected from a patient who received antiretroviral therapy. This specimen's cell subset or site label, interpreted: CD40L+CD69+ CD4 T cells responding to anti-CD3/anti-CD28 beads, representing the overall repertoire. The sequence was collected from an adult man with HIV who was CMV-seropositive.

The DNA is as follows: TGTGCCAGCATCGGACAGGAAAATCAGCCCCAGCATTTT. This codes for CASIGQENQPQHF. The chain is encoded by TRBV2 joined to TRBJ1-5, and 7 junctional nucleotides match TRBD1. CDR1 and CDR2 were assigned from the germline V gene as SNHLY and FYNNEI. Its CDR3 holds 13 amino acids, cysteine through phenylalanine. Only CDR3 DNA is held: 39 bases, read in frame from base 1. Here V drops 7 bases and J drops 4 bases, and the junction holds 4 bases not matched to any gene.